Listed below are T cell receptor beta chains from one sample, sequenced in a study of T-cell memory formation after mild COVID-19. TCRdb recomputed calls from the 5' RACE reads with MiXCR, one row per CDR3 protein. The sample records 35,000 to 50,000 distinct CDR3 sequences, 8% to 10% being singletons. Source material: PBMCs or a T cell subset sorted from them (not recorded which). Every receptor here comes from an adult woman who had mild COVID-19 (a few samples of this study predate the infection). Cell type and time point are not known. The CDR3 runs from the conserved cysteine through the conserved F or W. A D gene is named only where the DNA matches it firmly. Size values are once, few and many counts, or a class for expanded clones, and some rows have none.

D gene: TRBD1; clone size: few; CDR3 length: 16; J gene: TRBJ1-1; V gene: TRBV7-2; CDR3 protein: CASSLNVAGGSTEAFF; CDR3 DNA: TGTGCCAGCAGCTTAAACGTCGCAGGGGGGAGCACTGAAGCTTTCTTT
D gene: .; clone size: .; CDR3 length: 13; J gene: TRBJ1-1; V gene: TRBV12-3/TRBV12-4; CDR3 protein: CASSLTGYTEAFF; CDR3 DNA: TGTGCCAGCAGTTTAACAGGGTACACTGAAGCTTTCTTT
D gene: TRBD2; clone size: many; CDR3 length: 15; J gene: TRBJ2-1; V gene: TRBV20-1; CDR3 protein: CSAYLAGGGWNEQFF; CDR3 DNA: TGCAGTGCTTATTTAGCGGGAGGGGGATGGAATGAGCAGTTCTTC
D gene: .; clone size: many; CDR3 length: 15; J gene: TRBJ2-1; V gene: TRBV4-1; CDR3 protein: CASSPDGLSYNEQFF; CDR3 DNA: TGCGCCAGCAGCCCCGACGGACTCTCCTACAATGAGCAGTTCTTC
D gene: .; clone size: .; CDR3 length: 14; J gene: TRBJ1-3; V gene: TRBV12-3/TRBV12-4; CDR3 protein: CASSSNTAGNTIYF; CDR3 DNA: TGTGCCAGCAGCTCCAACACGGCTGGAAACACCATATATTTT
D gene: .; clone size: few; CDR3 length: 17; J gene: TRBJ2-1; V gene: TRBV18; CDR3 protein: CASSPPRTRRSYNEQFF; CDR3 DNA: TGTGCCAGCTCACCACCGAGGACACGTAGGTCCTACAATGAGCAGTTCTTC
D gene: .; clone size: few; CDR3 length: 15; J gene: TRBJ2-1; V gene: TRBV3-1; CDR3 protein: CASSDWTAHYNEQFF; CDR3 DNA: TGTGCCAGCAGCGATTGGACTGCCCACTACAATGAGCAGTTCTTC
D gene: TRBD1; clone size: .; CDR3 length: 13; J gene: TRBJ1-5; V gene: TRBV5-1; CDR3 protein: CASSVTGDQPQHF; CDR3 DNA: TGCGCCAGCAGCGTCACAGGGGATCAGCCCCAGCATTTT
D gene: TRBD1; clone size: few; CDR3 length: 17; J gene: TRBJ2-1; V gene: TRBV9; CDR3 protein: CASSGNGQGLVAHEQFF; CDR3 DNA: TGTGCCAGCAGCGGAAATGGACAGGGTTTGGTAGCTCATGAGCAGTTCTTC
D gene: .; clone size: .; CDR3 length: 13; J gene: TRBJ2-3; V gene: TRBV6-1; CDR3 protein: CASSENPLDTQYF; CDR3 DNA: TGTGCCAGCAGTGAAAACCCCCTAGATACGCAGTATTTT
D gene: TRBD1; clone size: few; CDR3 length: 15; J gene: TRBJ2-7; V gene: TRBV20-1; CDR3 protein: CSANYFGQGGYEQYF; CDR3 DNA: TGCAGTGCTAACTACTTCGGACAGGGGGGCTACGAGCAGTACTTC
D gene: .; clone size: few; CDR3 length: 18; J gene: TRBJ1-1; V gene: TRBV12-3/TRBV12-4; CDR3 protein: CASSSLSTVFQWSAEAFF; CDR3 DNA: TGTGCCAGCAGTTCCCTCTCGACTGTATTTCAATGGTCTGCTGAAGCTTTCTTT
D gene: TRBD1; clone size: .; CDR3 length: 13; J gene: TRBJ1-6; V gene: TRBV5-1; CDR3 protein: CASSTQGREPLHF; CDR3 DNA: TGCGCCAGCAGCACACAGGGGCGGGAGCCCCTCCACTTT
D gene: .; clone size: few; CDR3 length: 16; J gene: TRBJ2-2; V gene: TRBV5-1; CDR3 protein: CASSLLGERNTGELFF; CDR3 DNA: TGCGCCAGCAGCTTGCTGGGGGAACGGAACACCGGGGAGCTGTTTTTT
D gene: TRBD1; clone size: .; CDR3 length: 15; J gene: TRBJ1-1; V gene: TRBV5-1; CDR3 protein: CASSPTTGGGTEAFF; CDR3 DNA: TGCGCCAGCAGCCCAACGACAGGGGGTGGCACTGAAGCTTTCTTT
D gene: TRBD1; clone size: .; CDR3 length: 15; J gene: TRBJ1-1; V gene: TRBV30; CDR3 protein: CAWSVGGTGINEAFF; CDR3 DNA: TGTGCCTGGAGTGTAGGCGGGACAGGGATAAATGAAGCTTTCTTT
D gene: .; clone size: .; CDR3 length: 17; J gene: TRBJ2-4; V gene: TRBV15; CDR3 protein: CATSRDRAGQGGNIQYF; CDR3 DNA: TGTGCCACCAGCAGAGATCGAGCGGGCCAGGGCGGGAACATTCAGTACTTC
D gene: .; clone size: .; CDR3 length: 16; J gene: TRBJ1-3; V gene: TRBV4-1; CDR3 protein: CASSLTSVGVGNTIYF; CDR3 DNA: TGCGCCAGCAGCCTCACTTCTGTGGGGGTCGGAAACACCATATATTTT
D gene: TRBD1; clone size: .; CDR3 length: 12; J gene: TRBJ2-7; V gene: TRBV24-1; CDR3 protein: CATSDGQGEQYF; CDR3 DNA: TGTGCCACCAGTGATGGACAGGGAGAGCAGTACTTC
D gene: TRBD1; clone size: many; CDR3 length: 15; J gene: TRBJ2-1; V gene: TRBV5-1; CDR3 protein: CASTTGGADDNEQFF; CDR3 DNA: TGCGCCAGCACGACAGGGGGCGCGGATGACAATGAGCAGTTCTTC
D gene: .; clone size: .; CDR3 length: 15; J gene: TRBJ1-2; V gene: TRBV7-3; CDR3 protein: CASSLGYRSDYGYTF; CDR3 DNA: TGTGCCAGCAGCTTAGGATATAGGAGTGACTATGGCTACACCTTC
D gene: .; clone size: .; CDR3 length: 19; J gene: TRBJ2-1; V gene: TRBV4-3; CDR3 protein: CASSQRDTLTGAAYNEQFF; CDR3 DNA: TGCGCCAGCAGCCAAAGAGACACCTTGACGGGGGCCGCCTACAATGAGCAGTTCTTC
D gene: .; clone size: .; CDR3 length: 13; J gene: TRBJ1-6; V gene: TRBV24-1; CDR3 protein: CATSEQPNSPLHF; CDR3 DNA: TGTGCCACCAGTGAACAGCCTAATTCACCCCTCCACTTT
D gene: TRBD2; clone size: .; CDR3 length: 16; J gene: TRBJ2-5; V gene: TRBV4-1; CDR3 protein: CASSTSGGRFGETQYF; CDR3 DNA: TGCGCCAGCAGTACTAGCGGGGGCCGATTTGGGGAGACCCAGTACTTC
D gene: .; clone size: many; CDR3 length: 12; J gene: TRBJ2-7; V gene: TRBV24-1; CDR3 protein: CATSDLLLRQYF; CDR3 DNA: TGTGCCACCAGTGATTTGCTGTTGCGGCAGTACTTC
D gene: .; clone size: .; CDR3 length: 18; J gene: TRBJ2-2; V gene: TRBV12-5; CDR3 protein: CASGPTILFDSYTGELFF; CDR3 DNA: TGTGCTAGTGGTCCAACCATACTATTTGACAGCTACACCGGGGAGCTGTTTTTT
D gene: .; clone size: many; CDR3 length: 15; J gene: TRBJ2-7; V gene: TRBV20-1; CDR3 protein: CSARDNGRQTYEQYF; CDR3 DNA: TGCAGTGCTAGAGATAACGGGAGACAGACCTACGAGCAGTACTTC
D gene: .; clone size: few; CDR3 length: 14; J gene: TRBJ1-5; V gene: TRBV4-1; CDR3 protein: CASSQEGLEQPQHF; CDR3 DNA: TGCGCCAGCAGCCAGGAAGGCCTCGAACAGCCCCAGCATTTT
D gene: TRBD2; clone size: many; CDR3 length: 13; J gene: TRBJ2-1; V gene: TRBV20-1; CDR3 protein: CSAGVAGDNEQFF; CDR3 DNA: TGCAGTGCAGGGGTAGCGGGAGACAATGAGCAGTTCTTC
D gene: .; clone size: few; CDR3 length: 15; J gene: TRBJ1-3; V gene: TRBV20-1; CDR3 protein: CSAIGRGNAGNTIYF; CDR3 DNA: TGCAGTGCCATAGGTCGGGGGAACGCTGGAAACACCATATATTTT
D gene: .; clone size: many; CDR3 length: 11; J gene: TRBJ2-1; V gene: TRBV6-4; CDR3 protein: CPPAVRNEQFF; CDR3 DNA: TGTCCTCCAGCCGTGCGTAATGAGCAGTTCTTC